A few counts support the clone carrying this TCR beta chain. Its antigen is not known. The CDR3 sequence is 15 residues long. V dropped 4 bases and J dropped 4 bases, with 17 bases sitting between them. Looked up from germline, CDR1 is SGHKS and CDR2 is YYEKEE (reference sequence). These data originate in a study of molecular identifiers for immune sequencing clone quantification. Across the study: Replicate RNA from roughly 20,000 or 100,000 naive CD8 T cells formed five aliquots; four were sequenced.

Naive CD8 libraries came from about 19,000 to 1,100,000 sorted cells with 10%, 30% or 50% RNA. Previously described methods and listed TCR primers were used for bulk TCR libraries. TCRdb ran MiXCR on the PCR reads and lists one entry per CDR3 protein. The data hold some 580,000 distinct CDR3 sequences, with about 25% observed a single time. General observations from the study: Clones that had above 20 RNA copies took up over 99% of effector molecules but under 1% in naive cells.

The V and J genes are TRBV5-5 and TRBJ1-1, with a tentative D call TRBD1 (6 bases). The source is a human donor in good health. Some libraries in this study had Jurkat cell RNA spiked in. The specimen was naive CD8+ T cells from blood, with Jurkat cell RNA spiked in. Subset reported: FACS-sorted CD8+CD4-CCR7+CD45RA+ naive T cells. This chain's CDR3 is CASSTKGGEGTEAFF. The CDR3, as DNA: TGTGCCAGCAGCACGAAGGGGGGCGAAGGCACTGAAGCTTTCTTT.